This T cell receptor (beta chain) was found in a study of T-cell reconstitution after alpha-beta-depleted transplantation in children. The length of the CDR3 is 13 residues. V was clipped by 5 bases and J by 7 bases; unmatched bases: 3. A library of TCRbeta sequences, prepared with unique molecular identifiers, was generated. TCRdb called the PCR reads again in MiXCR, with one record for every CDR3 protein. The sample includes 200,000 to 250,000 distinct CDR3 sequences, around 12% of them seen just once. This clonotype has a count of ten or more. The receptor was isolated from a human donor who donated a stem cell graft to a child with acute lymphoblastic leukemia. The specimen comprised PBMCs from the stem cell graft donor, sampled from the stem cell graft. This sequence joins TRBV12-3 or TRBV12-4 and TRBJ1-5, with 9 bases identical to TRBD1. CDR3 nucleotide sequence: TGTGCCAGCAGTGGGACAGGGAGGCAGCCCCAGCATTTT. It specifies CASSGTGRQPQHF.